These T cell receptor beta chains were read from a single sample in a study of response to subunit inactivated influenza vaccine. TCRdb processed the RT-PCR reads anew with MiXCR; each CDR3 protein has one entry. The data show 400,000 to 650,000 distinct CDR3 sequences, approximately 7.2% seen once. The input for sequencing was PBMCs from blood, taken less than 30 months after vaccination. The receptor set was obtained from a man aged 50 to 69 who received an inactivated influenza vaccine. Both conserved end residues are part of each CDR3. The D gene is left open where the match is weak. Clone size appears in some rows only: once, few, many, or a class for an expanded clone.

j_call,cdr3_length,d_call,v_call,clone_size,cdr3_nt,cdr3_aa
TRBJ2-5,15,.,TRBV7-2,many,TGTGCCAGCAGCTTAGACGGGACAAGTCTTGTTACCCAGTACTTC,CASSLDGTSLVTQYF
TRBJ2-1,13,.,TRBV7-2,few,TGTGCCAGCAGCCATCCCGCGGGGACGGGGCAGTTCTTC,CASSHPAGTGQFF
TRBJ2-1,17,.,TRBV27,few,TGTGCCAGCAGTTTGGTTTCTTGGGGGGGCCCCTACAATGAGCAGTTCTTC,CASSLVSWGGPYNEQFF
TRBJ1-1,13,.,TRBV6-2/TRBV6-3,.,TGTGCCAGCAGTTACAGAACGAACACTGAAGCTTTCTTT,CASSYRTNTEAFF
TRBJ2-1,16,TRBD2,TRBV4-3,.,TGCGCCAGCAGCCAAGAGACGTGGCTAGCGGGGGGTGAGCAGTTCTTC,CASSQETWLAGGEQFF
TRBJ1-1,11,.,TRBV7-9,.,TGTGCCAGCAGCTCCGGGACCTCCGCTTTCTTT,CASSSGTSAFF
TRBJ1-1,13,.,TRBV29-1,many,TGCAGCGTTCAGGCAGAGATGAACACTGAAGCTTTCTTT,CSVQAEMNTEAFF
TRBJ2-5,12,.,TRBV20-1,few,TGCAGTGCTGTCCGGGACACAGAGACCCAGTACTTC,CSAVRDTETQYF
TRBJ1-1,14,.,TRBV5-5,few,TGTGCCAGCAGCCCGATCTCGACGGACCCATCGGCTTTCTTT,CASSPISTDPSAFF
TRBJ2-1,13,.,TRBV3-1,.,TGTGCCAGCAGCCAAGTTATGGGGCATGAGCAGTTCTTC,CASSQVMGHEQFF
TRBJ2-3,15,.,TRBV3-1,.,TGTGCCAGCAGCCCCCTCGGACTCATCACAGATACGCAGAATTTT,CASSPLGLITDTQNF
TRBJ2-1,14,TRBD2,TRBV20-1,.,TGCAGTGCTAGCAAACGGGAGGGCCCAATATGGGGGTTCTTC,CSASKREGPIWGFF
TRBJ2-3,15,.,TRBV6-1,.,TGTGCCAGCAGTGATCGGGGACAAAGCACAGATACGCAGTATTTT,CASSDRGQSTDTQYF
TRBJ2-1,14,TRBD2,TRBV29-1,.,TGCAGCGTGGACCTAGCGGGAAGACTTAATGAGCAGTTCTTC,CSVDLAGRLNEQFF
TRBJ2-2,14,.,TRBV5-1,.,TGCGCCAGCAATCACGATACGAACACCGGGGAGCTGTTTTTT,CASNHDTNTGELFF
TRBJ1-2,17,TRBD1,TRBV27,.,TGTGCCAGCAGTGAGGACAGGACGGCCCTTTTGGGCTATGGCTACACCTTC,CASSEDRTALLGYGYTF
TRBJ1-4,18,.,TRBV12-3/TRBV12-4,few,TGTGCCAGCAGTTTCTGGCAGGGGAGTTTCGCAACTAATGAAAAACTGTTTTTT,CASSFWQGSFATNEKLFF
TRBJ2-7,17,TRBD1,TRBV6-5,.,TGTGCCAGCAGTTCCGCCCCCACCGGGACAGCTAACTACGAGCAGTACTTC,CASSSAPTGTANYEQYF
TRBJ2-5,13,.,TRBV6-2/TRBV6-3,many,TGTGCCAGCAGTATCTTACAGTTCGAGACCCAGTACTTC,CASSILQFETQYF
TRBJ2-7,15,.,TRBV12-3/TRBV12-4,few,TGTGCCAGCAGTTTAGTATTCAGGGGAGCTTACGAGCAGTACTTC,CASSLVFRGAYEQYF
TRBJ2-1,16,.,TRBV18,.,TGTGCCAGCTCACGGTCCGGGCAAAATAGCTACAATGAGCAGTTCTTC,CASSRSGQNSYNEQFF
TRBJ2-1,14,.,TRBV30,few,TGTGCCTGGAGTCCTACGCACTCCTACAATGAGCAGTTCTTC,CAWSPTHSYNEQFF
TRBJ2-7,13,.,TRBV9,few,TGTGCCAGCAGCGGGGCAGGGGTGGGCGAGCAGTACTTC,CASSGAGVGEQYF
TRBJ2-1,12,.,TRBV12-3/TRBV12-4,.,TGTGCCAGCAGTCCAGGGTGGGATGAGCAGTTCTTC,CASSPGWDEQFF
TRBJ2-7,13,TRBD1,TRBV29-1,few,TGCAGCGTTGGGGAAGGGACAGGCTACGAGCAGTACTTC,CSVGEGTGYEQYF
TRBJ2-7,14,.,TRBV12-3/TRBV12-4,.,TGTGCCAGCAGTTTGTATTTGGGCGCCGACGAGCAGTACTTC,CASSLYLGADEQYF